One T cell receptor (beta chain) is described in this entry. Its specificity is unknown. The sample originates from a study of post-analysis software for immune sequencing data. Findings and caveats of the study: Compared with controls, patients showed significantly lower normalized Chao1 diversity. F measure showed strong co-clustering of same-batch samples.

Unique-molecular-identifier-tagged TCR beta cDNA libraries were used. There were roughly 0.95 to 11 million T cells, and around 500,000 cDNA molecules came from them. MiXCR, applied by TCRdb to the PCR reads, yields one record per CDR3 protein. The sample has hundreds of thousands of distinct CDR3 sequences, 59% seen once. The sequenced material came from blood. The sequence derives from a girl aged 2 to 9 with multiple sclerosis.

The CDR3 sequence: CASSPGGAVGLTDTQYF. CDR3 sequence (DNA): TGTGCCAGCAGCCCGGGGGGGGCCGTGGGACTCACAGATACGCAGTATTTT. The chain employs TRBV7-3 and TRBJ2-3; TRBD2 matches at 8 bases. Germline V gives CDR1 SGHTA, CDR2 FQGTGA. This CDR3 spans 17 amino acids. J was trimmed by 2 bases and V by 5 bases; bases with no gene match: 12.